This T cell receptor beta chain was captured in a study of shared clonotypes between healthy human individuals. The study, taken as a whole, reports: The diversity represented, both genetic and in exposure history, was limited by few donors.

This clone was counted a single time. The antigen is undetermined. The study ran the assay at deep level. Profiling relied on immunoSEQ multiplex PCR, and the TCRdb table lists in-frame clones only, not all of them. The repertoire includes around 2,100,000 clones, approximately 94% of them detected once, and less than 1.5% sits in the top ten. It was CD45RO-negative cells, positively selected for CCR7, that made up naive CD8 cells, with terminally differentiated effector memory CD45RA+ cells excluded. The CDR3 length is 14 residues. Germline loops: CDR1 SGHDT, CDR2 YYEEEE. V dropped 1 base and J dropped 14 bases, with 20 bases sitting between them.

The genes are TRBV5-6 and TRBJ2-3; D is possibly TRBD2 (5 bases). Sequencing was carried out using naive CD8+ T cells sorted from blood. This receptor was taken from a young man in good health. This CDR3 is CASSLSDDLDSWYF. In DNA form, the CDR3 reads TGTGCCAGCAGCTTGTCGGATGACTTGGACTCGTGGTATTTT.